The present entry profiles one T cell receptor (beta chain) with its context. CD45RO-negative CD8 cells positively selected for CCR7 made up the naive population, which excluded terminally differentiated effector memory CD45RA+ cells. The data were taken from a study of shared clonotypes between healthy human individuals. The J segment lost 4 bases and the V segment lost 3 bases, leaving 8 bases of the junction unmatched. Germline-derived CDR1 and CDR2 are SGDLS and YYNGEE. The CDR3 is 15 residues long. Measured with immunoSEQ multiplex PCR; TCRdb has only the in-frame clones, and not every one. Among approximately 2,200,000 clones listed, about 92% were seen once.

Sequenced: naive CD8+ T cells from PBMCs. The chain links TRBV9 to TRBJ1-2; 8 positions agree with TRBD1. This TCR came from a man aged 18 to 35 in good health. Some clones in this sample may be carry-over from other donors' samples. CDR3 DNA: TGTGCCAGCAGCGCGACAGGGGTAACGGGCTATGGCTACACCTTC. This sequence encodes CASSATGVTGYGYTF. The complete variable domain, with remaining parts taken from reference TRBV9 and TRBJ1-2, reads DSGVTQTPKHLITATGQRVTLRCSPRSGDLSVYWYQQSLDQGLQFLIQYYNGEERAKGNILERFSAQQFPDLHSELNLSSLELGDSALYFCASSATGVTGYGYTFGSGTRLTVV.